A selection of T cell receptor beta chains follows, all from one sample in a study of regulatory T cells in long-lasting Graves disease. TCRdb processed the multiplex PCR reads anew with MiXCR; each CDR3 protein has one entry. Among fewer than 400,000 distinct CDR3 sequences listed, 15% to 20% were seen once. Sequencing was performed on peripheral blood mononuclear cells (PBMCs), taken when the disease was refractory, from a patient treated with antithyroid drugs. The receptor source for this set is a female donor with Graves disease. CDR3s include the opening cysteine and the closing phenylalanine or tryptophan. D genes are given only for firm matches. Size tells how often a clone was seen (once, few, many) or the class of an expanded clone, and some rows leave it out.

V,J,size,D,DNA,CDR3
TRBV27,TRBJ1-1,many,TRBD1,TGTGCCAGCAGCAAACGGGACAGGGACACTGAAGCTTTCTTT,CASSKRDRDTEAFF
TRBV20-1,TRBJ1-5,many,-,TGCAGTGCTAGCGTGGCGAGCAATCAGCCCCAGCATTTT,CSASVASNQPQHF
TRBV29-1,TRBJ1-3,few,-,TGCAGCGTTGTGAGCTCTGGAAACACCATATATTTT,CSVVSSGNTIYF
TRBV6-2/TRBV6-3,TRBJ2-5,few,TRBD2,TGTGCCAGCAAAAGTGGACTAGCGGGGGACCTCCAAGAGACCCAGTACTTC,CASKSGLAGDLQETQYF
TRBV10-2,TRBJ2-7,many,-,TGCGCCAGCAGTGATAGTGGGATTAAAAGCGAGCAGTACTTC,CASSDSGIKSEQYF
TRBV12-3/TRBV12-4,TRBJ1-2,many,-,TGTGCCAGCTTCGGACGGCCGGTATCGTATGGCTACACCTTC,CASFGRPVSYGYTF
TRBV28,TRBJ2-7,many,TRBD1,TGTGCCACGGGGGACAGGGAGTTATACGAGCAGTACTTC,CATGDRELYEQYF
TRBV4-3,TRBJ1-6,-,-,TGCGCCAGCAGCCAAGAGCCCCTTGACAGAAATTCACCCCTCCACTTT,CASSQEPLDRNSPLHF
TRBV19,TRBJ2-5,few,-,TGTGCCAGTAGTACCCAGGGGAGAGGGCCCCAGTACTTC,CASSTQGRGPQYF
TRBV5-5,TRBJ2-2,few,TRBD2,TGTGCCAGCAGCCGCCGGACTAGCGGATACACCGGGGAGCTGTTTTTT,CASSRRTSGYTGELFF
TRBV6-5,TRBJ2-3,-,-,TGTGCCAGCAGTTACTCGACCACAGATACGCAGTATTTT,CASSYSTTDTQYF
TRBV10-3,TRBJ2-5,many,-,TGTGCCATCAAAGACAGGCCCCAAGAGACCCAGTACTTC,CAIKDRPQETQYF
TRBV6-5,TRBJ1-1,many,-,TGTGCCAGCAGTTACCTAGGGGTGAACACTGAAGCTTTCTTT,CASSYLGVNTEAFF
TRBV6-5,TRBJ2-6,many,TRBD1,TGTGCCAGCAGTTACTCTAGACAGGGGGCTAGGTCTGGGGCCAACGTCCTGACTTTC,CASSYSRQGARSGANVLTF
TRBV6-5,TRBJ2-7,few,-,TGTGCCAGCAGTTTCCAGGGGGGGGGGTATCCTAGCGAGCAGTACTTC,CASSFQGGGYPSEQYF
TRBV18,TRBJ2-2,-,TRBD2,TGTGCCAGCTCACTACGACTAGCGGGGGGGCCGAACACCGGGGAGCTGTTTTTT,CASSLRLAGGPNTGELFF
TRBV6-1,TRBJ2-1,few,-,TGTGCCAGCAGTCCCCTCTCGGGAGTCTCCTACAATGAGCAGTTCTTC,CASSPLSGVSYNEQFF
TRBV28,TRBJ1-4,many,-,TGTGCCAGCAGTCTACCGCGGACCGGGGGGGCAACTAATGAAAAACTGTTTTTT,CASSLPRTGGATNEKLFF
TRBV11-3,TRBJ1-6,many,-,TGTGCCAGCAGCCAACGACAGGAGGGTAATTCACCCCTCCACTTT,CASSQRQEGNSPLHF
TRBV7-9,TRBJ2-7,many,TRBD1,TGTGCCAGCAGCTTAGTATCGGGACAGGGGTTCTACGAGCAGTACTTC,CASSLVSGQGFYEQYF
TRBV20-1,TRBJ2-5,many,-,TGCAGTGCTAGAGATACGCCCAAGAGGGAGACCCAGTACTTC,CSARDTPKRETQYF
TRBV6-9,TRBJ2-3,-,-,TGTGCCAGCAGTTACGACTGGGGCACAGATACGCAGTATTTT,CASSYDWGTDTQYF
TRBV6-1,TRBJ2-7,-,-,TGTGCCAGCAGCCGCGACAGGAAGGGAACCTACGAGCAGTACTTC,CASSRDRKGTYEQYF
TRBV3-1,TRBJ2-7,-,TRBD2,TGTGCCAGCAGCCAAGGCCCGGGGGGGCCGGGGAGCGAGCAGTACTTC,CASSQGPGGPGSEQYF
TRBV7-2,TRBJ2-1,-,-,TGTGCCAGCAGCTTAGGCGCATACTCCTACAATGAGCAGTTCTTC,CASSLGAYSYNEQFF
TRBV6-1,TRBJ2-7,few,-,TGTGCCAGCATGGGTTTTCCAGCAGGCCCCAGCGCCGAGCAGTACTTC,CASMGFPAGPSAEQYF
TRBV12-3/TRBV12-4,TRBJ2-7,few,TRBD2,TGTGCCAGCAGTTTAGGTCTAGCGGGGAAAACCTACGAGCAGTACTTC,CASSLGLAGKTYEQYF
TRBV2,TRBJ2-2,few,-,TGTGCCAGCAGTGACACCTCAGGGGCGTTGATGGCCGGGGAGCTGTTTTTT,CASSDTSGALMAGELFF
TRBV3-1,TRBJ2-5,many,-,TGTGCCAGCAGCCAATATGCGACGGGTCAAAAGAGGGAGACCCAGTACTTC,CASSQYATGQKRETQYF
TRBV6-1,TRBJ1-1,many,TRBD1,TGTGCCAGCAGAAAAACCGGGACAGTGAACACTGAAGCTTTCTTT,CASRKTGTVNTEAFF
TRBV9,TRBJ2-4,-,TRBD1,TGTGCCAGCAGCGATCCGACAGGGGGTCAAAACATTCAGTACTTC,CASSDPTGGQNIQYF
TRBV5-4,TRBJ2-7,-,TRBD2,TGTGCCATGCGCGGGTGGCGTGGGACTAGCGGAACCTACGAGCAGTACTTC,CAMRGWRGTSGTYEQYF
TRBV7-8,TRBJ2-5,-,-,TGTGCCAGCAGCTTCGGACTTAGAAAGAGTATCCGAGAGACCCAGTACTTC,CASSFGLRKSIRETQYF
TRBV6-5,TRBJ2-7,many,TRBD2,TGTGCCAGCAGTTACTCGGGGGGGGGATCCTACGAGCAGTACTTC,CASSYSGGGSYEQYF
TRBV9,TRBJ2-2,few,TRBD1,TGTGCCAGCAGCCCTGGACAGGGGGCGGGAGGACGGACCGGGGAGCTGTTTTTT,CASSPGQGAGGRTGELFF
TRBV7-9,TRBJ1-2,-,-,TGTGCCAGCAGCTTAGAGACGAGAACTAACTATGGCTACACCTTC,CASSLETRTNYGYTF
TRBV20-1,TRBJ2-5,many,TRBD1,TGCAGTGCTAGCTCAGGACAGGGACATCAAGAGACCCAGTACTTC,CSASSGQGHQETQYF
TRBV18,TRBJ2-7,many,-,TGTGCCAGCTCACCACCCGGGCGGAGTGCCTACGAGCAGTACTTC,CASSPPGRSAYEQYF
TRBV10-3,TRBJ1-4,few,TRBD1,TGTGCCACCGGACAGGGCTGTTTTGAAAAACTGTTTTTT,CATGQGCFEKLFF
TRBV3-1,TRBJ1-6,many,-,TGTGCCAGCAGCCCATTGGCAAGGAATTCACCCCTCCACTTT,CASSPLARNSPLHF
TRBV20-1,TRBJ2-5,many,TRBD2,TGCAGTGCTAGAATTACCCCGGTGGCTAGCGGGAGCCTTCTCGAGACCCAGTACTTC,CSARITPVASGSLLETQYF
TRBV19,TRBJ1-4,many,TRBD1,TGTGCCAGCGGGACAGGGGGTGAAAAACTGTTTTTT,CASGTGGEKLFF
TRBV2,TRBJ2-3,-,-,TGTGCCAGCAGTAGAGATAGCACAGATACGCAGTATTTT,CASSRDSTDTQYF
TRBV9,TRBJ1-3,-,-,TGTGCCAGCAGCGTAGCTTCTGGGGTGGGCAGGGCAAACCCCTCTGGAAACACCATATATTTT,CASSVASGVGRANPSGNTIYF
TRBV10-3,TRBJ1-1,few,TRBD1,TGTGCCATCAGGGGGGGACAGGGGCTAGAAGCTTTCTTT,CAIRGGQGLEAFF
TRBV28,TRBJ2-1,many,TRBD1,TGTGCCAGCAGACCGGACAGGGCGTCCTACAATGAGCAGTTCTTC,CASRPDRASYNEQFF
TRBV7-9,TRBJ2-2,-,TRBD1,TGTGCCAGCAGCCCCCTGGACAGGGGTAACGGGGAGCTGTTTTTT,CASSPLDRGNGELFF
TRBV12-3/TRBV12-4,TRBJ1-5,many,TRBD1,TGTGCCAGCAGTTTCGGACAGGGGGATCAGCCCCAGCATTTT,CASSFGQGDQPQHF
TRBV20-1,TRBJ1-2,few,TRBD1,TGCAGTGCTAGAGGGGTAGATGGGGACAGCTCTAACTATGGCTACACCTTC,CSARGVDGDSSNYGYTF
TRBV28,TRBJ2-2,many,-,TGTGCCAGCAGCTCGGTCAGGGAAGGCACCGGGGAGCTGTTTTTT,CASSSVREGTGELFF
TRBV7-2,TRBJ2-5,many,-,TGTGCCAGCAGCTTAGGGGTCACAGGGAGGGAGACCCAGTACTTC,CASSLGVTGRETQYF
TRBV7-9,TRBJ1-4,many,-,TGTGCCAGCAGCTTACTTACGTCTACAGTCTTAAATGAAAAACTGTTTTTT,CASSLLTSTVLNEKLFF
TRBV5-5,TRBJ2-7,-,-,TGTGCCAGCAGCTTGGTCTGGACAGCTGAGGGCGAGCAGTACTTC,CASSLVWTAEGEQYF
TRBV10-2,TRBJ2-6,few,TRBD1,TGCGCCAGCAGCCCGGGGACAGTTGCTGGGGCCAACGTCCTGACTTTC,CASSPGTVAGANVLTF
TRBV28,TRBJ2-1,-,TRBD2,TGTGCCAGCAGGATTAGCGGGTCCTCCTACAATGAGCAGTTCTTC,CASRISGSSYNEQFF
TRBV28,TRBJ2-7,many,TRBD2,TGTGCCAGCAGTTTATACCCCGCTCTAGTTTCACGGACTAGCGGGGTGGGACCGAAATACGAGCAGTACTTC,CASSLYPALVSRTSGVGPKYEQYF
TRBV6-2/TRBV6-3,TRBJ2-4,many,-,TGTGCCAGCAGTTACAGGGCAGGACTAGCCAAAAACATTCAGTACTTC,CASSYRAGLAKNIQYF
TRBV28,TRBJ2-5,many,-,TGTGCCAGCAGTTTTAATTTGGAGACCCAGTACTTC,CASSFNLETQYF
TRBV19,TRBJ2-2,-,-,TGTGCCAGTAGTATAGAGAGGGCGACCGGGGAGCTGTTTTTT,CASSIERATGELFF